This T cell receptor beta chain was identified during a study of blood T cell repertoires in COVID-19. Study-level background: Both acute and convalescent COVID-19 samples were obtained from the United States, Italy and Spain. Sources were T cells, B-cell-depleted T cells, or PBMCs; the material itself was cDNA or gDNA.

CDR1 is SGHTA and CDR2 is FQGNSA in the germline V gene. CDR3 size: 16 residues. The junction had 8 bases not matched to a gene; V was cut back by 4 bases and J by 4 bases. Assay: immunoSEQ multiplex PCR; the TCRdb copy retains only in-frame clones and omits some. Among 80,000 to 100,000 clones, about 90% were seen once, and the ten largest hold about 3%. This clonotype originated in a woman between 50 and 59 years old with active or convalescent COVID-19. The rearrangement uses TRBV7-2 and TRBJ2-2, with TRBD1 identical over 8 bases. The sequenced sample was peripheral blood. CDR3 nucleotide sequence: TGTGCCAGCAGCTCCGGACAGGGCGCGAGCACCGGGGAGCTGTTTTTT. It is translated as CASSSGQGASTGELFF.